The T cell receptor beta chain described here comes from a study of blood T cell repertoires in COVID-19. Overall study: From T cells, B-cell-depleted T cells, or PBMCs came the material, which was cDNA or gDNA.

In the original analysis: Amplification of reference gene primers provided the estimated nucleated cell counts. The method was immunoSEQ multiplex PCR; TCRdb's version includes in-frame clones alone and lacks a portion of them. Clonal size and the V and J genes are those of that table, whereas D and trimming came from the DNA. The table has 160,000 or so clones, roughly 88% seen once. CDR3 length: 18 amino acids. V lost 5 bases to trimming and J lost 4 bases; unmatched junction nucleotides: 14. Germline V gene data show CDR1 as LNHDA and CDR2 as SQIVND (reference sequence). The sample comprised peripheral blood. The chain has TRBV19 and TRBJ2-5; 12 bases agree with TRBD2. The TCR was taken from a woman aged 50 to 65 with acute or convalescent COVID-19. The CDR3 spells CASSSLTSGSEPPETQYF. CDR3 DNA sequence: TGTGCCAGTAGTTCGCTGACTAGCGGGAGTGAGCCTCCAGAGACCCAGTACTTC.